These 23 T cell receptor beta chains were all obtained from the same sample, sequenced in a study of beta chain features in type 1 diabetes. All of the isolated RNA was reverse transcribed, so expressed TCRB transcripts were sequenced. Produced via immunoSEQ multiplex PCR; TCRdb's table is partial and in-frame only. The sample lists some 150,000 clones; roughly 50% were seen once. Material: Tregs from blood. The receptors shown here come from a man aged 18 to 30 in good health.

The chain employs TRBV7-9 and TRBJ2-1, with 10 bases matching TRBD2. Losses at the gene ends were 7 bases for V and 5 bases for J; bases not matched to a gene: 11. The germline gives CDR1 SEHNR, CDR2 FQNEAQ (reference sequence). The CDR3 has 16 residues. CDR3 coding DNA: TGTGCCAGCACCCTGACCCGACTAGCGGGTAACAATGAGCAGTTCTTC. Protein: CASTLTRLAGNNEQFF.

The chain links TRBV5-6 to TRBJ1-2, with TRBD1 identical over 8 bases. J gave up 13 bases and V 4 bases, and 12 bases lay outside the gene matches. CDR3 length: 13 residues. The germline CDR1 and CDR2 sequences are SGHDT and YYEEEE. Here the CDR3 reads CASSPWTGTHSTF. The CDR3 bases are TGTGCCAGCAGCCCGTGGACAGGGACCCATAGCACCTTC.

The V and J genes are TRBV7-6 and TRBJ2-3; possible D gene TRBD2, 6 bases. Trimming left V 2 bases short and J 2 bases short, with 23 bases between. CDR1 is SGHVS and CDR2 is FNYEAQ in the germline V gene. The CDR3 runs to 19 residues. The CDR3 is CASSLPSRGTPRATDTQYF. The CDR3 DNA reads TGTGCCAGCAGCTTACCGTCTCGCGGGACGCCGAGGGCCACAGATACGCAGTATTTT. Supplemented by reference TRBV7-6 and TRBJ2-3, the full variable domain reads GAGVSQSPRYKVTKRGQDVALRCDPISGHVSLYWYRQALGQGPEFLTYFNYEAQQDKSGLPNDRFSAERPEGSISTLTIQRTEQRDSAMYRCASSLPSRGTPRATDTQYFGPGTRLTVL.

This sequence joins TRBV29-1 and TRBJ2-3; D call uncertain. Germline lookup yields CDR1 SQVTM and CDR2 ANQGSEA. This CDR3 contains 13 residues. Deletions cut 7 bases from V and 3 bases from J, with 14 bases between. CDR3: CSAKMFSTDTQYF. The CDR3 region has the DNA TGCAGCGCGAAGATGTTTAGTACAGATACGCAGTATTTT.

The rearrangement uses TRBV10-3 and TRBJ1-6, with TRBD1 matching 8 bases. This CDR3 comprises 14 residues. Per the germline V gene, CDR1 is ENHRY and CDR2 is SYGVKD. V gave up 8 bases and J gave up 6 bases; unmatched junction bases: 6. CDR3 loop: CAISGQGPNSPLHF. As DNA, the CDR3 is TGTGCCATCTCAGGACAGGGCCCTAATTCACCCCTCCACTTT.

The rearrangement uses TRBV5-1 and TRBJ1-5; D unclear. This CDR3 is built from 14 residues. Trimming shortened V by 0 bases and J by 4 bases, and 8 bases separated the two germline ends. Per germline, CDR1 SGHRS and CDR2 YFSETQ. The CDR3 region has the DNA TGCGCCAGCAGCTTGGAGAGTCCGAATCAGCCCCAGCATTTT. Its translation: CASSLESPNQPQHF.

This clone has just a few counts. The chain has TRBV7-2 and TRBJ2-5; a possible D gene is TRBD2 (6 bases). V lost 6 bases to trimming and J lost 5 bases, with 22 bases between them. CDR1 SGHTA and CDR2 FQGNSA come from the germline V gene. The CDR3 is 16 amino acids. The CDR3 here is CASSADLLAFWETQYF. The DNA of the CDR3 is TGTGCCAGCAGTGCAGACCTTCTAGCGTTTTGGGAGACCCAGTACTTC.

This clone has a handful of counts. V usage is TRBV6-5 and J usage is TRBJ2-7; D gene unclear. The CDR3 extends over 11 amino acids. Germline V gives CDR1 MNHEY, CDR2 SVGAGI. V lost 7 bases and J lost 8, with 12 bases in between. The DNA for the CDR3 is TGTGCCAGCACCCTTGACACGAAGCAGTACTTC. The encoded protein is CASTLDTKQYF.

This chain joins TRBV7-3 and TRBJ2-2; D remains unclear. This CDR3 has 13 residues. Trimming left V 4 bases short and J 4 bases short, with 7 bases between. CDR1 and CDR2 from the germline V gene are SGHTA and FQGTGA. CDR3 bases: TGTGCCAGCAGCTCCTGGAGCACCGGGGAGCTGTTTTTT. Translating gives CASSSWSTGELFF.

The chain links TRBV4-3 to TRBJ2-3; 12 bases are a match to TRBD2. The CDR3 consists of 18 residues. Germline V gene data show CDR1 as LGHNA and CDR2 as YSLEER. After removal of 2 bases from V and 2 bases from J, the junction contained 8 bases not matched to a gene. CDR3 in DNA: TGCGCCAGCAGCCAATACGCCGGACTAGCGGGAAACACAGATACGCAGTATTTT. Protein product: CASSQYAGLAGNTDTQYF.

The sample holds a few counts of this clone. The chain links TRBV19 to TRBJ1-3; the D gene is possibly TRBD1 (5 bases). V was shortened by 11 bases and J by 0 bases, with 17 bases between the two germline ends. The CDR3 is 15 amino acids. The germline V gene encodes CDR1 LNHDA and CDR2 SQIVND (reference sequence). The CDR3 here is CAAGGTGHSGNTIYF. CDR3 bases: TGTGCCGCCGGGGGAACAGGACACTCTGGAAACACCATATATTTT.

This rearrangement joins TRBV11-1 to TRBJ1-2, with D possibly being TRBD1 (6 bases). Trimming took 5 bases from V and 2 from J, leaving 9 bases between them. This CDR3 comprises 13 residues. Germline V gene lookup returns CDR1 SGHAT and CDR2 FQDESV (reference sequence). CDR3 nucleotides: TGTGCCAGCAGCCGCGGACAGAACTATGGCTACACCTTC. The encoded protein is CASSRGQNYGYTF. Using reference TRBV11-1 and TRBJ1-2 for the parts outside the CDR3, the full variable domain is EAEVAQSPRYKITEKSQAVAFWCDPISGHATLYWYRQILGQGPELLVQFQDESVVDDSQLPKDRFSAERLKGVDSTLKIQPAELGDSAMYLCASSRGQNYGYTFGSGTRLTVV.

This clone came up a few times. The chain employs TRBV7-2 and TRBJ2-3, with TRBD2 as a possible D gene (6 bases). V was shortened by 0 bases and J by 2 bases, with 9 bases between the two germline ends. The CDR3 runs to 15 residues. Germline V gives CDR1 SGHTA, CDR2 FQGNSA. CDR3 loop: CASSLAAGYTDTQYF. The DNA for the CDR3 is TGTGCCAGCAGCTTAGCGGCGGGGTACACAGATACGCAGTATTTT.

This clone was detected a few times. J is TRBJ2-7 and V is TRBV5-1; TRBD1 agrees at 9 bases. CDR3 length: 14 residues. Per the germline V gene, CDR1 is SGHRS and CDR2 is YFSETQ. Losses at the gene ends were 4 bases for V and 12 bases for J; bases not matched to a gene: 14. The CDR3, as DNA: TGCGCCAGCAGCACGCCGGGACAGGGCAACACGGCGTACTTC. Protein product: CASSTPGQGNTAYF.

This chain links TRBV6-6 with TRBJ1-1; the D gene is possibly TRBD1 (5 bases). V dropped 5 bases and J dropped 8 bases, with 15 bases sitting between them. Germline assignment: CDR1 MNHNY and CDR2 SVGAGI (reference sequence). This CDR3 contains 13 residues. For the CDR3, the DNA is TGTGCCAGCAGTCACCCCCAGGGCCTGGAAGCTTTCTTT. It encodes CASSHPQGLEAFF.

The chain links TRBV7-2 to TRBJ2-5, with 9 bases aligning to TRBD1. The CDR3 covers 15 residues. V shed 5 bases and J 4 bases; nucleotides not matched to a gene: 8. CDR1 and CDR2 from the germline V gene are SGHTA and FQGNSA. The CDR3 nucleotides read TGTGCCAGCAGCCCCCGGGACAGGGAGCGAGAGACCCAGTACTTC. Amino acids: CASSPRDRERETQYF.

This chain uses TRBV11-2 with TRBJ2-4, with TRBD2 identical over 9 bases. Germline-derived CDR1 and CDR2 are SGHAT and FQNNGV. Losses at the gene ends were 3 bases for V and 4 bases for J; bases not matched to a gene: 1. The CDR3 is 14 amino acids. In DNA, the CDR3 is TGTGCCAGCAGCTTCAGCGGGGGGAAAAACATTCAGTACTTC. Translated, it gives CASSFSGGKNIQYF.

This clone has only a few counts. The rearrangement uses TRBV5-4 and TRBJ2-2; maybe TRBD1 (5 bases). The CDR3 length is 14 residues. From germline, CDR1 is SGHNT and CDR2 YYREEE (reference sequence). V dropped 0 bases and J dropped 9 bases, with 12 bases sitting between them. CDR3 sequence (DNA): TGTGCCAGCAGCTTGGATCAGGGCAGCAGGGAGCTGTTTTTT. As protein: CASSLDQGSRELFF. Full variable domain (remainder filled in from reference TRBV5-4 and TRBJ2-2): ETGVTQSPTHLIKTRGQQVTLRCSSQSGHNTVSWYQQALGQGPQFIFQYYREEENGRGNFPPRFSGLQFPNYSSELNVNALELDDSALYLCASSLDQGSRELFFGEGSRLTVL.

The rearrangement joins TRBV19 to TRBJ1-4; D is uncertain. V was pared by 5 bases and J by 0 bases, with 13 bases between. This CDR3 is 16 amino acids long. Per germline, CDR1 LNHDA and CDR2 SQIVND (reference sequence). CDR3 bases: TGTGCCAGTAGTGCGCCCGGGAACCCAACTAATGAAAAACTGTTTTTT. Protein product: CASSAPGNPTNEKLFF.

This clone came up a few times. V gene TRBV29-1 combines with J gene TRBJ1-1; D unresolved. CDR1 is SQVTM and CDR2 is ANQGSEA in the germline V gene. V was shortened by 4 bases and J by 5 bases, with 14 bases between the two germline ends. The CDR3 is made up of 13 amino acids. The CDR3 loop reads CSVAKIEDTEAFF. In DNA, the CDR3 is TGCAGCGTTGCTAAAATAGAGGATACTGAAGCTTTCTTT.

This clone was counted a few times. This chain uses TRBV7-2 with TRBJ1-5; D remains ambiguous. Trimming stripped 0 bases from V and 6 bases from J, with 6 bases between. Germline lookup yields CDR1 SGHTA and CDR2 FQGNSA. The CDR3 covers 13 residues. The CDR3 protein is CASSLAAGQPQHF. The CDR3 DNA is TGTGCCAGCAGCTTAGCAGCGGGTCAGCCCCAGCATTTT.

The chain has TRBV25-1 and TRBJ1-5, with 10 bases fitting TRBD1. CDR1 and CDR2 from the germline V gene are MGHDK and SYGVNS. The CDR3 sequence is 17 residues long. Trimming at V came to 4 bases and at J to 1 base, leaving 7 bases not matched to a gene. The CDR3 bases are TGTGCCAGCAGTGGAGGAGAGGGACAGGGGAGCAATCAGCCCCAGCATTTT. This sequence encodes CASSGGEGQGSNQPQHF.

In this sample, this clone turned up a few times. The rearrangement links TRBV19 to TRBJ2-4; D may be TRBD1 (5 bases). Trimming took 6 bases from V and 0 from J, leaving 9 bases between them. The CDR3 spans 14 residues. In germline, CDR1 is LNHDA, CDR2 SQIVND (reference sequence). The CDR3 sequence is CASSYRLAKNIQYF. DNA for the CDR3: TGTGCCAGTAGCTACAGGCTAGCCAAAAACATTCAGTACTTC.